What follows are 2 T cell receptor beta chains derived from one specimen sequenced in a study of T-cell memory formation after mild COVID-19. MiXCR was run by TCRdb on the 5' RACE reads, yielding one entry per CDR3 protein. The sample shows hundreds of thousands of distinct CDR3 sequences, 17% of them seen only once. Source material: PBMCs or a T cell subset sorted from them (not recorded which). These receptors originate from an adult woman who had mild COVID-19 (a few samples of this study predate the infection). Cell type and time point are not known.

The chain joins TRBV20-1 to TRBJ1-5, with 9 bases lining up with TRBD1. The CDR3 runs 17 residues. The trim removed 0 bases at V and 2 bases at J, leaving 8 bases unmatched. Germline values: CDR1 DFQATT, CDR2 SNEGSKA (reference sequence). The DNA for the CDR3 is TGCAGTGCTAGAGAGGCGACAGGGGGGCTGGGCAATCAGCCCCAGCATTTT. Translated: CSAREATGGLGNQPQHF.

The CDR3, as DNA: TGTGCCACCTCCCCAGCAGGGAGCACAGATACGCAGTATTTT. It translates to CATSPAGSTDTQYF. This chain links TRBV24-1 with TRBJ2-3; weak D call: TRBD1 (5 bases). This CDR3 spans 14 amino acids. The germline V gene encodes CDR1 KGHDR and CDR2 SFDVKD. V was trimmed by 9 bases and J by 0 bases, leaving 12 bases between them.